This T cell receptor (beta chain) stems from a study of shared T cell receptors in the human thymus. The CDR3 is 19 residues long. Germline CDR1 and CDR2: SGHAT and FQNNGV. V lost 3 bases, J lost 4 bases, and 15 bases stayed unmatched. Assay used: immunoSEQ multiplex PCR; TCRdb lists only in-frame clones, some missing. The table has some 660,000 clones, around 87% seen once. The same specimen was also included in a second study, on human thymus T cells.

The sample taken for sequencing was thymocytes. The receptor's source is a boy under two years old with a congenital heart defect. This sequence joins TRBV11-2 and TRBJ2-1; 10 bases map to TRBD1. The CDR3 nucleotides read TGTGCCAGCAGCTTCTACCCTAGACAACCGGGACAGGGGTACAATGAGCAGTTCTTC. This codes for CASSFYPRQPGQGYNEQFF.